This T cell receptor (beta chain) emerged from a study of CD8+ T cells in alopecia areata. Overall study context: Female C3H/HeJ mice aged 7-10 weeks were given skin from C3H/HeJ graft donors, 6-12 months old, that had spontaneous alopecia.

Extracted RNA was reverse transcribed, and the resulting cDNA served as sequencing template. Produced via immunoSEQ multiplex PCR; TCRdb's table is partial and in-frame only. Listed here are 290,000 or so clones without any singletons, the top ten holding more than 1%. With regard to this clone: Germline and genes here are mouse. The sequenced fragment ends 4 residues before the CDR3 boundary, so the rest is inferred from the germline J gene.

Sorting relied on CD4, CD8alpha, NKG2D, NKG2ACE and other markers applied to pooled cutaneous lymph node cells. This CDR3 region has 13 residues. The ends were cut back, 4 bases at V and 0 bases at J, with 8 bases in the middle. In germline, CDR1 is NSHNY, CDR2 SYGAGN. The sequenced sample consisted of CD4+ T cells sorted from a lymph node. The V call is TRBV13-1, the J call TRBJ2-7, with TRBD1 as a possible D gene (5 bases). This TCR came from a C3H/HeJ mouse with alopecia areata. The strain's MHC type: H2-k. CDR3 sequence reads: CASSTTASYEQYF. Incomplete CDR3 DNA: TGTGCCAGCAGTACGACAGCCTCCTAT.